This is a list of T cell receptor beta chains from one sample in a study of blood T cell repertoires in COVID-19. Produced via immunoSEQ multiplex PCR; TCRdb's table is partial and in-frame only. The repertoire consists of approximately 190,000 clones, with around 86% occurring once and the leading ten covering approximately 5.9%. The sample comprised peripheral blood. These receptors were obtained from a man older than 75 with acute or convalescent COVID-19. Each CDR3 is given with its conserved first and last residue. D genes are given only for firm matches. Clone size appears in some rows only: once, few, many, or a class for an expanded clone.

TRBV12-5	few	TRBJ2-1	TRBD2	CASGPYSGVSYNEQFF	TGTGCTAGTGGTCCCTATAGCGGGGTCTCCTACAATGAGCAGTTCTTC
TRBV11-3	.	TRBJ2-6	.	CASSPSPGANVLTF	TGTGCCAGCAGCCCTAGCCCAGGGGCCAACGTCCTGACTTTC
TRBV7-2	.	TRBJ1-5	.	CASSQGGQSNQPQHF	TGTGCCAGCAGCCAGGGAGGGCAAAGCAATCAGCCCCAGCATTTT
TRBV19	.	TRBJ1-4	TRBD1	CASTLETGATGEKLFF	TGTGCCAGTACCCTTGAGACAGGGGCCACCGGTGAAAAACTGTTTTTT
TRBV6-5	.	TRBJ2-3	TRBD2	CASTGDGRSTDTQYF	TGTGCCAGCACGGGAGACGGGAGGAGCACAGATACGCAGTATTTT
TRBV28	.	TRBJ2-7	TRBD2	CASSFGVGGTRKYEQYF	TGTGCCAGCAGTTTTGGTGTAGGGGGGACTAGAAAGTACGAGCAGTACTTC
TRBV18	.	TRBJ1-2	TRBD1	CASSRTGQPANYGYTF	TGTGCCAGCTCACGCACGGGACAGCCAGCTAACTATGGCTACACCTTC
TRBV19	.	TRBJ1-1	.	CAVYPSGISNAFF	TGTGCCGTCTACCCGTCGGGGATATCGAACGCTTTCTTT
TRBV4-3	once	TRBJ2-3	.	CASSRYGEADTQYF	TGCGCCAGCAGCCGGTACGGAGAGGCAGATACGCAGTATTTT
TRBV7-8	.	TRBJ1-6	.	CASSNPGTQGDSPLHF	TGTGCCAGCAGCAACCCCGGGACTCAAGGGGATTCACCCCTCCACTTT
TRBV7-3	once	TRBJ2-2	.	CASSAYRTNTGELFF	TGTGCCAGCAGCGCCTACAGGACAAACACCGGGGAGCTGTTTTTT
TRBV28	.	TRBJ2-7	.	CASSPGETEQYF	TGTGCCAGCAGCCCGGGGGAAACCGAGCAGTACTTC
TRBV18	.	TRBJ1-3	.	CASSPAAGRNTIYF	TGTGCCAGCTCACCGGCCGCAGGAAGGAACACCATATATTTT
TRBV10-1	few	TRBJ2-1	TRBD2	CARADPSGSSYNEQFF	TGCGCCAGGGCTGACCCAAGCGGGAGCTCCTACAATGAGCAGTTCTTC
TRBV27	.	TRBJ2-7	.	CASSKPGLEQYF	TGTGCCAGCTCCAAGCCGGGTCTCGAGCAGTACTTC
TRBV28	.	TRBJ2-1	.	CASTILGNEQFF	TGTGCCAGCACCATTCTAGGCAATGAGCAGTTCTTC
TRBV5-4	.	TRBJ2-5	TRBD1	CASSLGGQGAMETQYF	TGTGCCAGCAGCTTGGGCGGCCAGGGGGCGATGGAGACCCAGTACTTC
TRBV24-1	.	TRBJ1-5	TRBD1	CATSDALGTGSNQPQHF	TGTGCCACCAGTGATGCTTTGGGGACAGGGTCAAATCAGCCCCAGCATTTT
TRBV27	.	TRBJ2-1	TRBD2	CASRGTSGFNEQFF	TGTGCCAGCAGGGGGACTAGCGGGTTCAATGAGCAGTTCTTC
TRBV10-2	.	TRBJ1-1	.	CASSRQSIEAFF	TGCGCCAGCAGTAGACAGAGTATTGAAGCTTTCTTT
TRBV5-1	.	TRBJ2-5	.	CASSLGQVRETQYF	TGCGCCAGCAGCTTGGGGCAGGTGAGAGAGACCCAGTACTTC
TRBV4-3	few	TRBJ2-3	TRBD1	CASSRSQGTDTQYF	TGCGCCAGCAGCCGATCACAGGGGACAGATACGCAGTATTTT
TRBV7-2	.	TRBJ1-6	.	CASSLGGPSLLAPLHF	TGTGCCAGCAGCTTGGGGGGGCCTTCCCTTTTAGCACCCCTCCACTTT
TRBV29-1	.	TRBJ1-1	TRBD1	CSVVGMTGGGTEAFF	TGCAGCGTTGTTGGGATGACAGGGGGGGGCACTGAAGCTTTCTTT
TRBV19	once	TRBJ2-1	TRBD1	CASRPTGGRNEQFF	TGTGCCAGTAGACCCACAGGGGGACGCAATGAGCAGTTCTTC
TRBV19	once	TRBJ2-1	.	CASSIGDLPEQFF	TGTGCCAGTAGTATCGGGGACTTACCAGAGCAGTTCTTC
TRBV19	.	TRBJ1-2	TRBD1	CASSIDVSYRGGYTF	TGTGCCAGTAGTATAGACGTTTCCTACAGGGGTGGCTACACCTTC
TRBV3-1/TRBV3-2	few	TRBJ1-3	.	CAWEGRRISGNTIYF	TGTGCCTGGGAGGGACGGAGGATCTCTGGAAACACCATATATTTT
TRBV14	once	TRBJ2-1	TRBD1	CASSPTGGLSNEQFF	TGTGCCAGCAGCCCGACAGGGGGCCTTAGCAATGAGCAGTTCTTC
TRBV5-6	.	TRBJ2-3	TRBD2	CASSLWGGPGDTQYF	TGTGCCAGCAGCTTGTGGGGAGGGCCAGGGGATACGCAGTATTTT
TRBV24-1	.	TRBJ2-3	.	CATSDSLLADTQYF	TGTGCCACCAGTGATTCTTTACTGGCAGATACGCAGTATTTT
TRBV5-1	.	TRBJ1-6	TRBD1	CASRTGEAGPLHF	TGCGCCAGCAGGACAGGGGAAGCAGGGCCCCTCCACTTT
TRBV7-3	.	TRBJ1-2	.	CASSLTAGPNYGYTF	TGTGCCAGCAGCTTAACGGCAGGGCCTAACTATGGCTACACCTTC
TRBV27	.	TRBJ2-7	TRBD2	CASSSAGTSVHEQYF	TGTGCCAGCAGTTCGGCCGGGACTAGCGTCCACGAGCAGTACTTC
TRBV30	.	TRBJ2-5	.	CAWSRSAQETQYF	TGTGCCTGGAGTAGGAGCGCCCAAGAGACCCAGTACTTC
TRBV11-3	.	TRBJ1-2	TRBD1	CASSPAVGDRVYGYTF	TGTGCCAGCAGCCCCGCCGTAGGGGACAGGGTCTATGGCTACACCTTC
TRBV12-5	.	TRBJ1-1	.	CASASGSWTEAFF	TGTGCTAGTGCTTCTGGCAGTTGGACTGAAGCTTTCTTT
TRBV30	.	TRBJ2-7	TRBD1	CAWDETGGAYEQYF	TGTGCCTGGGACGAGACAGGGGGAGCCTACGAGCAGTACTTC
TRBV5-5	once	TRBJ2-3	.	CASSLSAGPGTDTQYF	TGTGCCAGCAGCTTAAGCGCGGGACCAGGGACAGATACGCAGTATTTT
TRBV13	.	TRBJ2-3	TRBD2	CASSLLAGVLDTQYF	TGTGCCAGCAGCTTACTAGCGGGAGTGTTAGATACGCAGTATTTT
TRBV24-1	.	TRBJ1-2	.	CATSDFPQGDDGYTF	TGTGCCACCAGTGATTTCCCGCAGGGTGACGATGGCTACACCTTC
TRBV10-3	.	TRBJ1-1	TRBD1	CAIGTGVSPNTEAFF	TGTGCCATTGGGACAGGGGTTTCGCCGAACACTGAAGCTTTCTTT